This entry lists 21 T cell receptor beta chains sequenced from one sample in a study of shared clonotypes between healthy human individuals. Some clones are missing from TCRdb's copy, which holds only in-frame ones; the method was immunoSEQ multiplex PCR. The profile covers 950,000 to 1,100,000 clones, with approximately 78% appearing a single time and roughly 0.55% taken by the ten largest. Material: memory CD4+ T cells from PBMCs. Stated subset: CD45RA-negative fraction. The receptors shown here come from a man in his late teens or twenties in good health. Some clones in this sample may be carry-over from other donors' samples.

The chain couples TRBV28 to TRBJ2-7; D ambiguous. The germline CDR1 and CDR2 sequences are MDHEN and SYDVKM. This CDR3 is 14 amino acids long. Trimming took off 2 bases at V and 2 bases at J, with 10 bases between the two ends. The CDR3 region is CASSLGTAAYEQYF. CDR3 DNA sequence: TGTGCCAGCAGTTTAGGCACGGCTGCCTACGAGCAGTACTTC.

The rearrangement joins TRBV2 to TRBJ2-1, with a possible D match to TRBD2 (5 bases). With 5 bases removed from V and 12 bases from J, the gap between germline ends came to 14 bases. Germline V gene sequence: CDR1 SNHLY, CDR2 FYNNEI. The CDR3 sequence is 12 residues long. CDR3: CASSLLGSTQFF. The CDR3 DNA reads as TGTGCCAGCAGTCTTCTTGGGAGTACGCAGTTCTTC.

CDR3: CASSSPFPATSAEQYF. The CDR3 DNA is TGTGCCAGCAGCTCACCGTTCCCAGCCACTAGCGCCGAGCAGTACTTC. The gene calls are TRBV7-9 and TRBJ2-7; TRBD2 agrees at 7 bases. The junction had 15 bases not matched to a gene; V was cut back by 4 bases and J by 6 bases. The CDR3 has 16 amino acids. Germline lookup yields CDR1 SEHNR and CDR2 FQNEAQ (reference sequence).

The gene calls are TRBV11-2 and TRBJ1-1; D perhaps matches TRBD1 (6 bases). V was shortened by 5 bases and J by 3 bases, with 16 bases between the two germline ends. The CDR3 is made up of 15 amino acids. CDR1 SGHAT and CDR2 FQNNGV come from the germline V gene. The CDR3 DNA is TGTGCCAGCAGCCCCCGACAGGCAGACTACACTGAAGCTTTCTTT. Amino acid sequence: CASSPRQADYTEAFF.

A word on this clone: A far larger clone differs by one base, so this is likely a read error. The chain uses TRBV25-1 and TRBJ2-5; D unresolved. Trimming removed 4 bases at V and 2 bases at J, with 2 bases between. Germline V gene lookup returns CDR1 MGHDK and CDR2 SYGVNS. This CDR3 has 11 amino acids. In DNA form, the CDR3 reads TGTGCCAGCAGTGTACAAGAGACCCAGTACTTC. This sequence encodes CASSVQETQYF.

This rearrangement joins TRBV28 to TRBJ1-4; D is unresolved. V was cut by 6 bases and J by 5 bases, with 7 bases left in between. From germline, CDR1 is MDHEN and CDR2 SYDVKM. CDR3 size: 12 residues. CDR3 bases: TGTGCCAGCAGAACACCAAATGAAAAACTGTTTTTT. This codes for CASRTPNEKLFF.

CDR3 sequence: CASNKRSEANGYEQYF. The CDR3 coding sequence is TGTGCCAGCAATAAAAGGAGTGAAGCAAACGGGTACGAGCAGTACTTC. The chain combines TRBV21-1 with TRBJ2-7; the table's D call of TRBD2 was not tested on the DNA. TRBV21-1 is given as a pseudogene. The CDR3 totals 16 residues.

In regard to this clone: This sample includes further DNA sequences coding for the same CDR3. The genes are TRBV6-1 and TRBJ2-7; tentative D call: TRBD2 (5 bases). Germline loops: CDR1 MNHNS, CDR2 SASEGT. Trimming pared 2 bases from V and 3 bases from J, leaving 8 bases between. This CDR3 has 13 residues. CDR3 nucleotide sequence: TGTGCCAGCAGTGAACCGGGAAACTACGAGCAGTACTTC. It specifies CASSEPGNYEQYF.

This chain connects TRBV5-6 to TRBJ2-5, with TRBD1 as a possible D gene (6 bases). V lost 1 base to trimming and J lost 5 bases, with 6 bases between them. CDR3 length: 12 amino acids. The germline V gene has CDR1 SGHDT and CDR2 YYEEEE. CDR3 loop: CASSLQGETQYF. The CDR3 DNA reads TGTGCCAGCAGCTTGCAGGGGGAGACCCAGTACTTC. Complete variable domain (other parts from reference TRBV5-6 and TRBJ2-5): DAGVTQSPTHLIKTRGQQVTLRCSPKSGHDTVSWYQQALGQGPQFIFQYYEEEERQRGNFPDRFSGHQFPNYSSELNVNALLLGDSALYLCASSLQGETQYFGPGTRLLVL.

This clone was counted only a few times. The V and J genes are TRBV28 and TRBJ2-1, with TRBD2 matching over 14 bases. Germline CDR1 and CDR2: MDHEN and SYDVKM. The CDR3 sequence is 15 residues long. The V gene end was trimmed by 7 bases and the J gene end by 8 bases; junction bases not matched to a gene: 7. The CDR3 here is CASITGTSGSHEQFF. DNA of the CDR3: TGTGCCAGCATCACCGGGACTAGCGGGAGTCATGAGCAGTTCTTC.

The V gene is TRBV4-1, the J gene TRBJ2-7; no reliable D call. V was cut by 1 base and J by 1 base, with 11 bases left in between. Germline CDR1 MGHRA, CDR2 YSYEKL. The CDR3 contains 15 residues. CDR3 sequence reads: CASSQGKTLSYEQYF. The CDR3 coding sequence is TGCGCCAGCAGCCAAGGGAAAACGCTTTCCTACGAGCAGTACTTC.

The rearrangement joins TRBV2 to TRBJ2-5, with D perhaps matching TRBD1 or TRBD2 (5 bases each). The germline gives CDR1 SNHLY, CDR2 FYNNEI. The CDR3 totals 15 residues. Trimming removed 1 base at V and 5 bases at J, with 14 bases between. The CDR3 DNA is TGTGCCAGCAGTGAAGTGCAGGGACCGGGGGAGACCCAGTACTTC. It encodes CASSEVQGPGETQYF.

The chain links TRBV5-1 to TRBJ2-7; TRBD1 might be the D (5 bases). With 7 bases removed from V and 0 bases from J, the gap between germline ends came to 14 bases. Germline V gene lookup returns CDR1 SGHRS and CDR2 YFSETQ. This CDR3 has 14 amino acids. The CDR3 reads CASGSDTGSYEQYF. CDR3 nucleotides: TGCGCCAGCGGTTCAGACACAGGCTCCTACGAGCAGTACTTC.

The chain joins TRBV2 to TRBJ1-5, with 8 bases identical to TRBD1. V was clipped by 7 bases and J by 2 bases; unmatched bases: 4. Germline CDR1 reads SNHLY; CDR2 reads FYNNEI. The CDR3 is 14 residues long. CDR3 loop: CASKDRAGNQPQHF. CDR3 DNA: TGTGCCAGCAAGGACAGGGCTGGCAATCAGCCCCAGCATTTT.

V gene TRBV7-2 combines with J gene TRBJ1-5; possible D gene TRBD1, 6 bases. The CDR3 extends over 14 amino acids. Germline CDR1 SGHTA, CDR2 FQGNSA. V dropped 2 bases and J dropped 6 bases, with 11 bases sitting between them. Here the CDR3 reads CASSLYEGGQPQHF. In DNA form, the CDR3 reads TGTGCCAGCAGCTTATATGAGGGGGGTCAGCCCCAGCATTTT.

A single count supports this clone. The rearrangement joins TRBV19 to TRBJ2-5, with D maybe TRBD2 (5 bases). V was cut by 7 bases and J by 5 bases, with 14 bases left in between. This CDR3 region has 13 residues. The germline V gene encodes CDR1 LNHDA and CDR2 SQIVND (reference sequence). CDR3 protein: CASTSDRGETQYF. CDR3 nucleotide sequence: TGTGCCAGTACCTCAGACCGAGGGGAGACCCAGTACTTC.

The chain uses TRBV5-1 and TRBJ2-1; TRBD2 is a possible D gene (6 bases). The V and J ends lost 4 bases and 8 bases respectively, with 19 bases between them. The CDR3 has 15 amino acids. Germline V CDR1 and CDR2: SGHRS, YFSETQ. DNA of the CDR3: TGCGCCAGCAGCGACGGAGGGGCACAGGTCTATGAGCAGTTCTTC. Its protein is CASSDGGAQVYEQFF.

The CDR3 coding sequence is TGCGCCAGCAGCCAAGGTCGCCTAGAGACCCAGTACTTC. It codes for CASSQGRLETQYF. The gene calls are TRBV4-1 and TRBJ2-5; D remains unclear. Germline V gives CDR1 MGHRA, CDR2 YSYEKL. CDR3 size: 13 residues. Trimming took off 1 base at V and 4 bases at J, with 7 bases between the two ends.

This chain uses TRBV11-2 with TRBJ2-7; TRBD2 aligns across 7 bases. Germline-derived CDR1 and CDR2 are SGHAT and FQNNGV. The CDR3 runs to 15 residues. J lost 5 bases, V lost 1 base, and 8 bases had no gene match. CDR3 nucleotide sequence: TGTGCCAGCAGCTTAGGCGGGAGTCTTAACGACGAGCAGTACTTC. This sequence encodes CASSLGGSLNDEQYF.

At least ten counts were recorded for this clone. V is TRBV29-1 and J is TRBJ2-5; 13 bases align to TRBD2. After removal of 6 bases from V and 3 bases from J, the junction contained 4 bases not matched to a gene. Germline V gene sequence: CDR1 SQVTM, CDR2 ANQGSEA. The CDR3 spans 14 residues. The CDR3: CSVDGLAGEETQYF. CDR3 coding DNA: TGCAGCGTCGATGGACTAGCGGGAGAAGAGACCCAGTACTTC.

The genes are TRBV30 and TRBJ2-7; D is unclear. V was pared by 5 bases and J by 0 bases, with 5 bases between. CDR3 length equals 11 residues. Germline CDR1 is GTSNPN and CDR2 is SVGIG (reference sequence). The CDR3 is CAWGVSYEQYF. The CDR3 DNA follows: TGTGCCTGGGGGGTCTCCTACGAGCAGTACTTC.